Following are 5 T cell receptor beta chains from one sample sequenced in a study of blood T cell repertoires in COVID-19. This table comes from immunoSEQ multiplex PCR, and its TCRdb copy is limited to in-frame clones, with some not included. The sample carries just over 300,000 clones, approximately 85% recorded once. Sequencing was performed on PBMCs or T cells enriched from blood (not recorded which). The receptors shown here come from a young man who had recovered from COVID-19.

The chain is built from TRBV5-1 and TRBJ1-1; unclear D gene. Germline values: CDR1 SGHRS, CDR2 YFSETQ. The V end was cut by 3 bases, the J end by 6 bases, with 15 bases between. The length of the CDR3 is 14 residues. CDR3 sequence (DNA): TGCGCCAGCAGCTCGCCCGACGGGTCTTCTGAAGCTTTCTTT. Translated: CASSSPDGSSEAFF.

A single count supports this clone. The rearrangement joins TRBV10-3 to TRBJ2-5, with D possibly matching TRBD2 (5 bases). CDR1 is ENHRY and CDR2 is SYGVKD in the germline V gene. CDR3 length equals 13 residues. The V gene lost 5 bases and the J gene lost 0 bases, with 7 bases spanning the gap. CDR3 protein: CAISLDYQETQYF. The CDR3 DNA follows: TGTGCCATCAGTCTGGACTACCAAGAGACCCAGTACTTC.

This chain joins TRBV5-1 and TRBJ1-2, with D perhaps TRBD1 (5 bases). The germline CDR1 and CDR2 sequences are SGHRS and YFSETQ. The length of the CDR3 is 13 residues. V was shortened by 4 bases and J by 8 bases, with 15 bases between the two germline ends. CDR3 protein: CASSLDAGWGYTF. The CDR3 region has the DNA TGCGCCAGCAGCCTGGATGCAGGGTGGGGCTACACCTTC.

The chain's CDR3 is CASSLSVQPDTEAFF. CDR3 DNA sequence: TGCGCCAGCAGCTTGTCTGTACAGCCCGATACTGAAGCTTTCTTT. The chain carries TRBV5-1 and TRBJ1-1; D not certain. This CDR3 is 15 amino acids long. In germline, CDR1 is SGHRS, CDR2 YFSETQ. Trimming stripped 1 base from V and 5 bases from J, with 15 bases between.

The J gene is TRBJ2-7, the V gene TRBV4-2, with a possible D match to TRBD2 (5 bases). Trimming cost V 0 bases and J 0 bases, with 18 bases left between them. The CDR3 has 18 residues. CDR1 and CDR2 from the germline V gene are LGHNA and YNFKEQ. CDR3 DNA: TGTGCCAGCAGCCAAGATTCGATCGTATCGGGGAGCTCCTACGAGCAGTACTTC. Translating it yields CASSQDSIVSGSSYEQYF.